The following is a TCR beta chain sequence with its context. It lacks a known antigen. The sample holds no much larger clone one base away, and base qualities are not on file. The data stem from a study of T cell responses to AZD1222 COVID-19 vaccine (dated by TCRdb to the early 2020s). Context from the whole study: A total of 233 trial participants underwent TCR sequencing, of whom about 200 had received two doses of AZD1222 and approximately 25 had received two doses of the MenACWY control vaccine. Trial participants were enrolled by age into subgroups of 18-55, 56-69 and 70-plus years, and roughly 160, 29 and 62 TCR-sequenced participants, respectively, were included in these subgroups.

The germline V gene (reference sequence) supplies CDR1 LGHDT and CDR2 YNNKEL. V is cut back by 5 bases and J by 6 bases, with 9 bases in the junction unmatched. The CDR3 goes from the cysteine to the phenylalanine over 15 residues. Of all the DNA, just the CDR3 is kept, 45 bases in frame from base 1. Summary of the overall study and its limitations: The 56-69-year group was small, and its depth increase did not reach significance, likely because of low power. Because no samples from the day 14 peak response were available, repertoires could be characterized only after the peak T cell response. Spike-specific TCR breadth and depth rose significantly after two AZD1222 doses compared with day 0 and with MenACWY recipients. The vaccine-associated CD4 TCRs covered the entire spike protein, and the dominant responses fell in regions 160-218 and 743-854. Conclusions about previously exposed vaccinees are limited because only a handful of AZD1222 recipients were SARS-CoV-2 seropositive at baseline. Participants were mostly white British and included more females than males, and it was suggested by the authors that clonal diversity may have been underestimated. Epitopes outside the regions mutated in the B.1.351 and B.1.1.7 variants were reportedly recognized by nearly half of the unique spike-specific TCRs.

The CDR3 regions of human TCRbeta chains were analyzed by immunosequencing. The source study handled its data this way. TCRs in the repertoires were matched against a reference library of SARS-CoV-2-specific TCRs that had been generated with the MIRA antigen-specificity platform. Breadth was defined as the fraction of unique TCRs that were SARS-CoV-2-associated. Depth was defined as the fraction of total T cells that were SARS-CoV-2-associated. Using the MIRA data, each spike-specific TCR was assigned both to the spike region to which the TCR was reactive and to a CD4 or CD8 class. Log10-transformed breadth and depth values were compared by one-way ANOVA with Sidak's multiple comparisons tests. TCRdb limited this immuneACCESS table to in-frame rearrangements with V and J called. A share of clones is missing; checked studies link under half to unresolved V genes, and the rest is unexplained. The V and J calls and the clone size are those of that table, but D and trimming were determined from the DNA. The sample table records over 150,000 clones; more than 85% of these occur just once. The ten largest clones take up 3% to 3.5% of the sample.

The time point label, as the study defines it: about 28 days (+/-7) after the second vaccine dose. AZD1222 recipients whose second dose came at about 4 weeks and those whose second dose came at about 12 weeks were combined into one group, since spike-specific TCR depth and breadth did not differ between the two schedules. Vaccinee samples came from UK trials COV001 and COV002, including a single-blind randomized controlled phase 2/3 trial of AZD1222 (ChAdOx1 nCoV-19) in healthy adults. For TCRbeta chain sequencing, PBMC samples from trial participants were taken at day 0 and at day 28 after the second dose.

Material: peripheral blood, obtained 28 days after the second AZD1222 dose. Recombination joined TRBV3-1 (or the pseudogene TRBV3-2) with TRBJ1-5; 8 nucleotides in the junction match TRBD1. This sequence originates from an adult who received the AZD1222 COVID-19 vaccine. The CDR3: CASSGGQGGSQPQHF. The sequenced DNA: TGTGCCAGCAGCGGAGGACAGGGAGGGAGTCAGCCCCAGCATTTT.